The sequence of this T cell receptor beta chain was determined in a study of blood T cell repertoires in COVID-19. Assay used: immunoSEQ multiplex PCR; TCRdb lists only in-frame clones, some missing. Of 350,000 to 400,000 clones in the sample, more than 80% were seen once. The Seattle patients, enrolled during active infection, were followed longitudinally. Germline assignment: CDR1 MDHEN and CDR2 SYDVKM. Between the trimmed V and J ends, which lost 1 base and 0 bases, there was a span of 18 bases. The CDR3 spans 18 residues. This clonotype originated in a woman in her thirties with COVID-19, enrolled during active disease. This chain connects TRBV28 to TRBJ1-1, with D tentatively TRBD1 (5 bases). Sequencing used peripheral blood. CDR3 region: CASSLFFGGRGMNTEAFF. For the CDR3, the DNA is TGTGCCAGCAGTTTATTTTTTGGAGGGAGGGGAATGAACACTGAAGCTTTCTTT.